The 13 T cell receptor beta chains below come from one sample, sequenced in a study of glioma-infiltrating T cells after dendritic cell vaccination. Assay used: immunoSEQ multiplex PCR; TCRdb lists only in-frame clones, some missing. The data show approximately 100,000 clones, with over 60% seen just once and under 7% held by the top ten. Sample: blood, taken before dendritic cell vaccination. The receptors originated from a human donor with glioblastoma.

The J gene is TRBJ2-3, the V gene TRBV27, with TRBD2 as a possible D gene (5 bases). The V and J ends lost 6 bases and 6 bases respectively, with 10 bases between them. Germline assignment: CDR1 MNHEY and CDR2 SMNVEV (reference sequence). This CDR3 region has 12 residues. The CDR3 DNA reads as TGTGCCAGCAGGACTATAGCGGATACGCAGTATTTT. This encodes CASRTIADTQYF.

The chain couples TRBV19 to TRBJ2-7; 8 nucleotides match TRBD2. The CDR3 sequence is 16 residues long. Germline trimming cut 0 bases from V and 6 bases from J; bases unmatched to any gene: 10. Germline CDR1 is LNHDA and CDR2 is SQIVND (reference sequence). The CDR3 region is CASSIDAPVAGSEQYF. The CDR3 region has the DNA TGTGCCAGTAGTATAGACGCTCCTGTAGCGGGAAGCGAGCAGTACTTC.

The chain links TRBV2 to TRBJ2-2; the D gene is possibly TRBD2 (6 bases). The CDR3 runs 15 residues. V lost 6 bases to trimming and J lost 3 bases, with 14 bases between them. Germline assignment: CDR1 SNHLY and CDR2 FYNNEI. This CDR3 is CASRREGDYTGELFF. In nucleotides, the CDR3 is TGTGCCAGCAGGCGAGAAGGGGACTACACCGGGGAGCTGTTTTTT.

In its sample, this clone was seen a few times. This chain links TRBV1 with TRBJ1-1; the DNA was not compared with TRBD1, the D call given in the table. TRBV1 is an annotated pseudogene. The CDR3 is 18 amino acids. The CDR3 sequence is CTSSQRPGQGKCNTEAFF. The CDR3 DNA reads TGCACCAGCAGCCAACGTCCGGGACAGGGGAAATGTAACACTGAAGCTTTCTTT.

This clone was detected a few times. The chain couples TRBV6-5 to TRBJ2-3; unclear D gene. The CDR3 consists of 13 residues. V gave up 2 bases and J gave up 3 bases, with 6 bases separating them. The germline gives CDR1 MNHEY, CDR2 SVGAGI. CDR3 DNA sequence: TGTGCCAGCAGTTACCACCAGACAGATACGCAGTATTTT. Translating it yields CASSYHQTDTQYF.

The chain combines TRBV6-1 with TRBJ2-1, with D possibly being TRBD2 (6 bases). The CDR3 totals 15 residues. Germline lookup yields CDR1 MNHNS and CDR2 SASEGT. V gave up 6 bases and J gave up 2 bases, with 14 bases separating them. For the CDR3, the DNA is TGTGCCAGCAGGACGATGGCGGGAACCTACAATGAGCAGTTCTTC. Amino acid sequence: CASRTMAGTYNEQFF.

The chain has TRBV11-3 and TRBJ2-7; TRBD2 might be the D (6 bases). Trimming took off 5 bases at V and 4 bases at J, with 12 bases between the two ends. The CDR3 spans 13 residues. Germline V lookup: CDR1 SGHNT, CDR2 YENEEA. The CDR3 bases are TGTGCCAGCAGCCCTTCGGAGGGTTACGAGCAGTACTTC. This codes for CASSPSEGYEQYF.

The chain couples TRBV10-3 to TRBJ2-7, with a tentative D call TRBD2 (7 bases). V gave up 4 bases and J gave up 2 bases, with 18 bases separating them. Germline V lookup: CDR1 ENHRY, CDR2 SYGVKD. This CDR3 contains 16 residues. CDR3 DNA: TGTGCCATCAGTGCCACTCCTAGGGGGAGGGCCTACGAGCAGTACTTC. The encoded protein is CAISATPRGRAYEQYF.

This clone has more than one count but fewer than ten. This chain connects TRBV18 to TRBJ1-6, with no clear D. The CDR3 length is 14 residues. The germline V gene has CDR1 KGHSH and CDR2 LQKENI. V was trimmed by 2 bases and J by 9 bases, leaving 11 bases between them. CDR3 nucleotide sequence: TGTGCCAGCTCACCAGTGGCGGAGGGTTCACCCCTCCACTTT. Translation: CASSPVAEGSPLHF.

V usage is TRBV11-3 and J usage is TRBJ2-2; tentative D call: TRBD1 (6 bases). Germline loops: CDR1 SGHNT, CDR2 YENEEA. There are 15 residues in the CDR3. Trimming left V 2 bases short and J 13 bases short, with 20 bases between. The CDR3 DNA reads TGTGCCAGCAGCTTATATCCCCAGGGGCAGGGGAGGCTGTTTTTT. Protein: CASSLYPQGQGRLFF.

The J gene is TRBJ2-2, the V gene TRBV4-1; the match to TRBD2 covers 7 bases. V lost 4 bases to trimming and J lost 3 bases; unmatched junction nucleotides: 5. CDR1 is MGHRA and CDR2 is YSYEKL in the germline V gene. The CDR3 is made up of 15 amino acids. The CDR3: CASSRGEGYTGELFF. The CDR3 DNA sequence: TGCGCCAGCAGCCGAGGGGAGGGGTACACCGGGGAGCTGTTTTTT.

The V and J genes are TRBV19 and TRBJ1-2, with a possible D match to TRBD1 (6 bases). This CDR3 comprises 15 residues. The germline gives CDR1 LNHDA, CDR2 SQIVND (reference sequence). V gave up 5 bases and J gave up 4 bases, with 17 bases separating them. The CDR3 region has the DNA TGTGCCAGTAGTTTGGGGCCGGACAGCTTCTATGGCTACACCTTC. It yields the protein CASSLGPDSFYGYTF. Filled out from reference TRBV19 and TRBJ1-2, the complete variable domain reads DGGITQSPKYLFRKEGQNVTLSCEQNLNHDAMYWYRQDPGQGLRLIYYSQIVNDFQKGDIAEGYSVSREKKESFPLTVTSAQKNPTAFYLCASSLGPDSFYGYTFGSGTRLTVV.

The rearrangement uses TRBV19 and TRBJ2-7; 11 bases line up with TRBD2. V gave up 5 bases and J gave up 9 bases; unmatched junction bases: 6. This CDR3 comprises 13 residues. Germline CDR1 LNHDA, CDR2 SQIVND (reference sequence). The CDR3 DNA follows: TGTGCCAGTAGTCCGCTAGCGGGAGGCGTGCAGTACTTC. It codes for CASSPLAGGVQYF. The variable domain in full, with the rest retrieved from reference TRBV19 and TRBJ2-7, is DGGITQSPKYLFRKEGQNVTLSCEQNLNHDAMYWYRQDPGQGLRLIYYSQIVNDFQKGDIAEGYSVSREKKESFPLTVTSAQKNPTAFYLCASSPLAGGVQYFGPGTRLTVT.